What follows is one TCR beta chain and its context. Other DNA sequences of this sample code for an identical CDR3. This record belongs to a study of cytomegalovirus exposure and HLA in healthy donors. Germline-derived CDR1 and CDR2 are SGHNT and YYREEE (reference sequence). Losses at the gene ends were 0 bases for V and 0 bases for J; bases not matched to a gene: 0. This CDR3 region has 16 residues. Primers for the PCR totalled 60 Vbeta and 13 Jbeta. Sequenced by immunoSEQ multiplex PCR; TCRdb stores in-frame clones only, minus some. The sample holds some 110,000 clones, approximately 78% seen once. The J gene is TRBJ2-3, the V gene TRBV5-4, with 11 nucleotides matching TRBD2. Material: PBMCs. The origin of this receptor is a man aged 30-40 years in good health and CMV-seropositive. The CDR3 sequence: CASSLASGGSTDTQYF. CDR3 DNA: TGTGCCAGCAGCTTGGCTAGCGGGGGGAGCACAGATACGCAGTATTTT.